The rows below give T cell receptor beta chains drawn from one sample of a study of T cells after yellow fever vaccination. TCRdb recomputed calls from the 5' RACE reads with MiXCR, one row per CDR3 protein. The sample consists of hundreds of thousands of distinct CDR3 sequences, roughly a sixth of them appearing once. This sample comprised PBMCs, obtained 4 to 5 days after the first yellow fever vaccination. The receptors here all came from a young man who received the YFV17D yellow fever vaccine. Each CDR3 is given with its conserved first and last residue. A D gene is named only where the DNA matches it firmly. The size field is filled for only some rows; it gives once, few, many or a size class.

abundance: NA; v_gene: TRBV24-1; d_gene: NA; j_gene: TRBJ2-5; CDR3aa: CATSGGSKRETQYF; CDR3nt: TGTGCCACCAGTGGGGGCAGTAAGAGAGAGACCCAGTACTTC
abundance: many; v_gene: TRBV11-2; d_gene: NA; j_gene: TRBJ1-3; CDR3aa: CASSFVSGNTIYF; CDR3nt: TGTGCCAGCAGCTTCGTCTCTGGAAACACCATATATTTT
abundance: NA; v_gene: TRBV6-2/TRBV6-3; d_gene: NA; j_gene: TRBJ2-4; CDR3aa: CASSQDSRKLRGNIQYF; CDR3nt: TGTGCCAGCAGCCAGGATTCTCGTAAGCTCCGTGGAAACATTCAGTACTTC
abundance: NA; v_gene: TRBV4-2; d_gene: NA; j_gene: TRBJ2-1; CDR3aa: CASSQGPSEQFF; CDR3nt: TGTGCCAGCAGCCAGGGACCCAGTGAGCAGTTCTTC
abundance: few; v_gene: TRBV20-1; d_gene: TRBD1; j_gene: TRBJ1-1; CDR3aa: CSATGQGTNTEAFF; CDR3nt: TGCAGTGCTACGGGACAGGGGACGAACACTGAAGCTTTCTTT
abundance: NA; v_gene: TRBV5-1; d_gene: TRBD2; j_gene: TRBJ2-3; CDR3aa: CASAGTSKSTDTQYF; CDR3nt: TGCGCCAGCGCCGGGACTAGCAAAAGCACAGATACGCAGTATTTT
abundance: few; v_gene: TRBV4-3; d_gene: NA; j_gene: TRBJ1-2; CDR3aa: CASSQTGGNYGYTF; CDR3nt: TGCGCCAGCAGCCAAACGGGGGGTAACTATGGCTACACCTTC
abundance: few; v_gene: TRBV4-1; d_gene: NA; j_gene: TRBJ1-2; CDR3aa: CASSQVGGGNYGYTF; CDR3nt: TGCGCCAGCAGCCAAGTAGGCGGCGGAAACTATGGCTACACCTTC
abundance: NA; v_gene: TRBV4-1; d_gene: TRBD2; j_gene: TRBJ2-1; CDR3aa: CASRSSGSSYNEQFF; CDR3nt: TGCGCCAGCAGGTCTAGCGGAAGCTCCTACAATGAGCAGTTCTTC
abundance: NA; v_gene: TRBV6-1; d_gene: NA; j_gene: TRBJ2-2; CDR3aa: CASSWTITNTGGLFF; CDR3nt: TGTGCCAGCTCCTGGACGATAACGAACACCGGGGGGCTGTTTTTT
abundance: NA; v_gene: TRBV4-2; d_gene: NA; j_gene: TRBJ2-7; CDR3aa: CASSQDWADTYEQYF; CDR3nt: TGTGCCAGCAGCCAAGATTGGGCGGATACCTACGAGCAGTACTTC
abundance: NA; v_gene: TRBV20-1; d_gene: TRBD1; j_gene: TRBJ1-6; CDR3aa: CSATGTGASPLHF; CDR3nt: TGCAGTGCTACGGGGACAGGGGCTTCACCCCTCCACTTT
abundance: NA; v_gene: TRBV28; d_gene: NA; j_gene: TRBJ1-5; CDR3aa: CASAGSSNQPQHF; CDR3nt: TGTGCCTCCGCCGGGTCCTCAAATCAGCCCCAGCATTTT
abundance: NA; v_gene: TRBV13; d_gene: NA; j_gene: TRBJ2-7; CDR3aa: CASRIGGSEQYF; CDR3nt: TGTGCCAGCAGAATAGGCGGGTCCGAGCAGTACTTC
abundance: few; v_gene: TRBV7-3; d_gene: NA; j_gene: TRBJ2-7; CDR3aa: CASSPGVGEQYF; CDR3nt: TGTGCCAGCAGCCCAGGGGTCGGCGAGCAGTACTTC
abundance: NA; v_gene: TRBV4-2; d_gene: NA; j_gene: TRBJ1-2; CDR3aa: CASSQTTGLYGYTF; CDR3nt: TGTGCCAGCAGCCAGACGACGGGGCTTTATGGCTACACCTTC
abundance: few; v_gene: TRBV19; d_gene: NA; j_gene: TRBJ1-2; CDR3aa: CASSIGGPTHGYTF; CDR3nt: TGTGCCAGTAGTATAGGGGGGCCAACCCATGGCTACACCTTC
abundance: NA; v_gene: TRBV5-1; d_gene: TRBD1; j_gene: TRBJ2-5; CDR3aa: CASSLEGQGGKTQYF; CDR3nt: TGCGCCAGCAGCTTGGAGGGACAGGGAGGAAAGACCCAGTACTTC
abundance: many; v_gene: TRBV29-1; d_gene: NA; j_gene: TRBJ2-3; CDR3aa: CSVDPAGASGDTQYF; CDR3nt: TGCAGCGTTGATCCCGCGGGGGCCAGCGGGGATACGCAGTATTTT
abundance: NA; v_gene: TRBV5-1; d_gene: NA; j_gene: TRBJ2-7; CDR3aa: CASNKTWGRFYEQYF; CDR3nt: TGCGCCAGCAATAAAACCTGGGGCAGATTCTACGAGCAGTACTTC
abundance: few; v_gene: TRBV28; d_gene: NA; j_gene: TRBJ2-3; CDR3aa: CASRSGLTDTQYF; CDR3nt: TGTGCCAGCCGGAGCGGACTCACAGATACGCAGTATTTT
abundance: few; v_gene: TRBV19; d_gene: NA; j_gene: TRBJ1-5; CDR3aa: CASSSSWGKGQPQHF; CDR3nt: TGTGCCAGTAGTAGCTCGTGGGGTAAGGGGCAGCCCCAGCATTTT
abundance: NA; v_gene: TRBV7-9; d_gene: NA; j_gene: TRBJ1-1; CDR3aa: CASSLSLRGGTEAFF; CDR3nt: TGTGCCAGCAGCTTAAGTTTAAGGGGTGGCACTGAAGCTTTCTTT
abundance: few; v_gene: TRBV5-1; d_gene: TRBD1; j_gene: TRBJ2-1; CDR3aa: CASSFYRDRVNEQFF; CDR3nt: TGCGCCAGCAGCTTTTACCGGGACAGGGTCAATGAGCAGTTCTTC
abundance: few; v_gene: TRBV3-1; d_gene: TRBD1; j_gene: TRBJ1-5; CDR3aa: CASSQDHASGQNSNQPQHF; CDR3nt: TGTGCCAGCAGCCAAGATCACGCCTCGGGACAGAATAGCAATCAGCCCCAGCATTTT
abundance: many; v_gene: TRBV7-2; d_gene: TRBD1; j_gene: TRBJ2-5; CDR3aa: CASSSDRGETQYF; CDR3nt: TGTGCCAGCAGCTCGGACAGGGGGGAGACCCAGTACTTC
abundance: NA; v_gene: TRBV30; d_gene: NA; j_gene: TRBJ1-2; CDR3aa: CAWTWGYGYTF; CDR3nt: TGTGCCTGGACGTGGGGGTATGGCTACACCTTC
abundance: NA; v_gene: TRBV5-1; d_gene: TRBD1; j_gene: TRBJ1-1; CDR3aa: CASSHGTGLTEAFF; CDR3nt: TGCGCCAGCAGCCACGGGACAGGCCTGACTGAAGCTTTCTTT
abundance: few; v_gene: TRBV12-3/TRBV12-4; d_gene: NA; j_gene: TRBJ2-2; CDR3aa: CASTISPGELFF; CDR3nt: TGTGCCAGCACCATAAGCCCCGGGGAGCTGTTTTTT
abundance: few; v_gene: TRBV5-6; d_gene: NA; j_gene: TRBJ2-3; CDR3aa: CASSLPRTGGGDTQYF; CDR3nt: TGTGCCAGCAGCTTGCCACGGACGGGGGGCGGCGATACGCAGTATTTT
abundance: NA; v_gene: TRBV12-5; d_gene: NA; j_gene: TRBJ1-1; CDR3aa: CASGPGVGYTEAFF; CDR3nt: TGTGCTAGTGGCCCCGGGGTCGGCTACACTGAAGCTTTCTTT
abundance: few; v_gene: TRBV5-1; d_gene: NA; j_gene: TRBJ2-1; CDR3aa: CASSSGFGADNEQFF; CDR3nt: TGCGCCAGCAGCTCAGGGTTTGGCGCCGACAATGAGCAGTTCTTC
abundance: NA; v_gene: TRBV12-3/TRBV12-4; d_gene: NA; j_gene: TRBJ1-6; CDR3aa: CASSEKIGGSSYNSPLHF; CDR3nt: TGTGCCAGCAGCGAGAAGATAGGAGGGAGCTCCTATAATTCACCCCTCCACTTT
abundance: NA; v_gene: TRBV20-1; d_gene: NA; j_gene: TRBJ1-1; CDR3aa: CSAKDHRGTEAFF; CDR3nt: TGCAGTGCTAAGGACCATAGGGGAACTGAAGCTTTCTTT
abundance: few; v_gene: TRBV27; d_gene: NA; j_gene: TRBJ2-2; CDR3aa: CASKEFTGELFF; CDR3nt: TGTGCCAGCAAGGAATTTACCGGGGAGCTGTTTTTT
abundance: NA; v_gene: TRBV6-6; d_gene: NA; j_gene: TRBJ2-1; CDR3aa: CAIGSAYNEQFF; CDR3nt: TGTGCCATCGGGAGTGCCTACAATGAGCAGTTCTTC
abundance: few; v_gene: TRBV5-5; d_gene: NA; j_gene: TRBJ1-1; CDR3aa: CASSLQGPTEAFF; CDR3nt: TGTGCCAGCAGCTTGCAGGGTCCCACTGAAGCTTTCTTT
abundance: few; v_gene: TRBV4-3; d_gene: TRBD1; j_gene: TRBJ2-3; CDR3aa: CASSRGTAQADTQYF; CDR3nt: TGCGCCAGCAGCCGAGGGACAGCTCAGGCAGATACGCAGTATTTT
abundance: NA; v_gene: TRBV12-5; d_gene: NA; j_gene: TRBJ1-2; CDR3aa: CASGFFLPGQGGTKGYGYTF; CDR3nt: TGTGCTAGTGGTTTTTTTCTCCCCGGACAAGGAGGCACGAAGGGCTATGGCTACACCTTC
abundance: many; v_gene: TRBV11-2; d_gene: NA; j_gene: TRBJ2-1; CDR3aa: CASSFEGSLEQFF; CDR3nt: TGTGCCAGCAGCTTTGAAGGATCCCTTGAGCAGTTCTTC
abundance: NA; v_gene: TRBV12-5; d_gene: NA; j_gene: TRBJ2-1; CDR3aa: CASGLPLRPSGRSSYNEQFF; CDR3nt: TGTGCTAGTGGTTTGCCTCTGCGACCCAGCGGGCGAAGCTCCTACAATGAGCAGTTCTTC
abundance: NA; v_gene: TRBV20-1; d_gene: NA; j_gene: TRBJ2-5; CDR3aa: CSARDPREQETQYF; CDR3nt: TGCAGTGCTAGAGATCCGAGGGAACAAGAGACCCAGTACTTC
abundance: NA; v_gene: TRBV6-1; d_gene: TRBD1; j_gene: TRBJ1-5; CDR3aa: CASSTGTGGLQPQHF; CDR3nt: TGTGCCAGCAGTACCGGGACAGGGGGCCTTCAGCCCCAGCATTTT
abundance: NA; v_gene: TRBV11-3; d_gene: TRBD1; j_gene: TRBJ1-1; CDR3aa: CASSLVTLRGRITSAPNTEAFF; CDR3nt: TGTGCCAGCAGCTTAGTAACGCTGAGGGGGCGAATAACTTCAGCGCCGAACACTGAAGCTTTCTTT
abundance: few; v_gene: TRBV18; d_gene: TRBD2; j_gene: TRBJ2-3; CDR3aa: CASSPGTSKDTQYF; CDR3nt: TGTGCCAGCTCACCCGGGACTAGTAAAGATACGCAGTATTTT
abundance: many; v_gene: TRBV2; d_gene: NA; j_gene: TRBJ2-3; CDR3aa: CASSERGSEDTQYF; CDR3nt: TGTGCCAGCAGTGAAAGGGGTTCGGAAGATACGCAGTATTTT
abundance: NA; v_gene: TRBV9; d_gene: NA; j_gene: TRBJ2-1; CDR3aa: CASSSGTWANEQFF; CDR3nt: TGTGCCAGCAGCTCGGGGACCTGGGCCAATGAGCAGTTCTTC
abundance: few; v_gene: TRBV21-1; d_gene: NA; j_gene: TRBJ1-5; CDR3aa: CASTEAGSIDSPIYYNQPQHF; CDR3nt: TGTGCCAGCACCGAGGCGGGTTCTATAGACAGCCCAATCTATTACAATCAGCCCCAGCATTTT
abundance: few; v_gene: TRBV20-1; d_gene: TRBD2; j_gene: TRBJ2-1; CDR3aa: CSATRTSFYNEQFF; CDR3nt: TGCAGTGCTACCCGGACTAGCTTTTACAATGAGCAGTTCTTC
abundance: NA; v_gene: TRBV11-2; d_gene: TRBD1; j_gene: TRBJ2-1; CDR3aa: CASSLPTRGPAEQFF; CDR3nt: TGTGCCAGCAGCTTACCAACCAGGGGGCCAGCTGAGCAGTTCTTC
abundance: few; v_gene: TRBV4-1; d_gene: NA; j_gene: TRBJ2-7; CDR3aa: CASSQEPTGLYEQYF; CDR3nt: TGCGCCAGCAGCCAAGAGCCTACAGGGCTCTACGAGCAGTACTTC
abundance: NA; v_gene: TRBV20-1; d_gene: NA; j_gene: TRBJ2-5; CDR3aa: CSARTAQLQETQYF; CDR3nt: TGCAGTGCTAGAACGGCACAGCTACAAGAGACCCAGTACTTC
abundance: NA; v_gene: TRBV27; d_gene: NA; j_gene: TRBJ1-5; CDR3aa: CASSLFSRAFGNQPQHF; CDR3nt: TGTGCCAGCAGTTTATTTTCACGGGCCTTCGGCAATCAGCCCCAGCATTTT
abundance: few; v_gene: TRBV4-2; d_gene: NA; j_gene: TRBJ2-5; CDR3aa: CASSQPDHTETQYF; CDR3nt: TGTGCCAGCAGCCAACCGGACCACACGGAGACCCAGTACTTC